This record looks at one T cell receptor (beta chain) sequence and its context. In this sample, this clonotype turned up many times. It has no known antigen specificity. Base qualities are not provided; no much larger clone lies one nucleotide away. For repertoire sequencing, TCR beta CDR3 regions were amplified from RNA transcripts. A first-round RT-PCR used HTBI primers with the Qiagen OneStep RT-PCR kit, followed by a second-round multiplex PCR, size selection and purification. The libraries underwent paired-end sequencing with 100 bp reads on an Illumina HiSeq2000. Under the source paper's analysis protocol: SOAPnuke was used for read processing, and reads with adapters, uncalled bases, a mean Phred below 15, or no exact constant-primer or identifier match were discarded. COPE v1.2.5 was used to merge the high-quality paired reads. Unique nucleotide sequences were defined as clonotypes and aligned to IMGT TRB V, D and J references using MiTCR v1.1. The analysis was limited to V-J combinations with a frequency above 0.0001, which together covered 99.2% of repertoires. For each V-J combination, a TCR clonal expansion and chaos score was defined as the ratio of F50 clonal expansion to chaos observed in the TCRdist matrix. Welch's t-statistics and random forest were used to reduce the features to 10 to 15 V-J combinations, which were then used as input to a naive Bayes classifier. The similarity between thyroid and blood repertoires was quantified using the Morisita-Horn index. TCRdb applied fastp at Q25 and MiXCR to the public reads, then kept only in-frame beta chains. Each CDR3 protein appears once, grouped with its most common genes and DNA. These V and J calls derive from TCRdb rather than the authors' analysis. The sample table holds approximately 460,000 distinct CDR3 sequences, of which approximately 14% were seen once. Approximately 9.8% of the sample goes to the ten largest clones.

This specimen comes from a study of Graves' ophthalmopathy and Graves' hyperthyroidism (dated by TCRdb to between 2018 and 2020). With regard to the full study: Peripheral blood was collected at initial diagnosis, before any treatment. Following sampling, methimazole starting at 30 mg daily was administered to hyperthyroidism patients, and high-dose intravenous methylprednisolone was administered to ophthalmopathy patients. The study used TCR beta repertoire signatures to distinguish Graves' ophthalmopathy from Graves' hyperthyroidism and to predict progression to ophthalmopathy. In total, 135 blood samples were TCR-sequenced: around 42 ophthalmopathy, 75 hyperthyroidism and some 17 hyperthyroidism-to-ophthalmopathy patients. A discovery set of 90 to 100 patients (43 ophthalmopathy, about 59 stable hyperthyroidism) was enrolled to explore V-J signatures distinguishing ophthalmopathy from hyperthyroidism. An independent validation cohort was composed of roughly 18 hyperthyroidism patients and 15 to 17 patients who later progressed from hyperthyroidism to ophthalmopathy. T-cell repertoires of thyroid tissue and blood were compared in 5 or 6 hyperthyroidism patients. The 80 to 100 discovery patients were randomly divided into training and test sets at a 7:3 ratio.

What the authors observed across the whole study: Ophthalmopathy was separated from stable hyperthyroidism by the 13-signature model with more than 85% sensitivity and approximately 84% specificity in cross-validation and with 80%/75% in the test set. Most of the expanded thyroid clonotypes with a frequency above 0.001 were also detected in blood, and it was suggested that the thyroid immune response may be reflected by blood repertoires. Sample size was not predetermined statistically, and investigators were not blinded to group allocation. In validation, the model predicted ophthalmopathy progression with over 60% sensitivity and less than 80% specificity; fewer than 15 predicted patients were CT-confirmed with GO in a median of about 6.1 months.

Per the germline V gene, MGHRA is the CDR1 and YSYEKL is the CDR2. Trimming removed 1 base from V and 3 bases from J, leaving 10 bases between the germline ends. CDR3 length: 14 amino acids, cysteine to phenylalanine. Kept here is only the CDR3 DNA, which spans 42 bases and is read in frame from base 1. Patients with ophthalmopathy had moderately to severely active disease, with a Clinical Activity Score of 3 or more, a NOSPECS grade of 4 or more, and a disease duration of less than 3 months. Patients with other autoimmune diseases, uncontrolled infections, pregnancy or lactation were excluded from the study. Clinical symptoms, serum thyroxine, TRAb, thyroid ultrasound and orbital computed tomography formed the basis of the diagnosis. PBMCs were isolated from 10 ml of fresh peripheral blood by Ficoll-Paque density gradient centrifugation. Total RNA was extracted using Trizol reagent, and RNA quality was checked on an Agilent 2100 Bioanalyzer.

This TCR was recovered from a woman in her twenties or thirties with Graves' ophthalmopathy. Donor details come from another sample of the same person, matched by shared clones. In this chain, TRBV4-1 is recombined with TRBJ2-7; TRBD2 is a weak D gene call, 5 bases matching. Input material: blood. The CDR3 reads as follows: CASSQVAGDYEQYF. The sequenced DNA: TGCGCCAGCAGCCAAGTCGCCGGGGACTACGAGCAGTACTTC.